This entry is about one TCR beta chain. Its target is unknown. The conserved closing phenylalanine or tryptophan is absent in this CDR3, likely reflecting a read error. From germline, CDR1 is MNHEY and CDR2 SMNVEV (reference sequence). The CDR3 covers 12 residues. The V end was cut by 5 bases, the J end by 3 bases, with 7 bases between. Lactation, pregnancy, other autoimmune disease or uncontrolled infection led to exclusion of patients. These data originate in a study of T cells in Graves' hyperthyroidism and ophthalmopathy. TCR beta CDR3 regions were amplified from RNA. TCR CDR3 underwent first-round RT-PCR with the HTBI primer set. TCRdb re-called the multiplex PCR reads with MiXCR, one entry per CDR3 protein. The repertoire consists of nearly 600,000 distinct CDR3 sequences, with 11% to 15% occurring once and the leading ten covering roughly 6.2%. Study-wide results and limits: Using 13 V-J features, a model discriminated ophthalmopathy from stable hyperthyroidism. Most expanded thyroid clonotypes above 0.001 also appeared in blood.

This sequence originates from a woman in her twenties or thirties with Graves' hyperthyroidism that later progressed to Graves' ophthalmopathy. The source material was blood. The chain carries TRBV27 and TRBJ1-1, with D tentatively TRBD1 (6 bases). The CDR3 spells CASSPGDTEAFL. CDR3 nucleotides: TGTGCCAGCAGTCCAGGGGACACTGAAGCTTTCCTT.